This TCR beta chain was documented in a study of shared T cell receptors in the human thymus. TCRdb keeps only in-frame clones here, not all; method: immunoSEQ multiplex PCR. The table includes around 730,000 clones, around 85% detected once. The CDR3 consists of 15 residues. Germline lookup yields CDR1 SGHNT and CDR2 YYREEE (reference sequence). Trimming took 3 bases from V and 3 from J, leaving 10 bases between them. This sample was shared with a second study, whose subject was human thymus T cells. As that report states: As related research reported, thymic repertoires overlapped highly among unrelated individuals.

The receptor was isolated from a girl less than two years old with a congenital heart defect. The sequencing input was thymocytes. The J gene is TRBJ1-6, the V gene TRBV5-4; tentative D call: TRBD1 (6 bases). The CDR3 DNA is TGTGCCAGCAGCTCGCAGGGGTTCTATAATTCACCCCTCCACTTT. It codes for CASSSQGFYNSPLHF.